A single sample is the source of the 9 T cell receptor beta chains below, sequenced in a study of graft-versus-host responses after intestinal transplantation (dated by TCRdb to the early 2020s). Their cognate antigens are unknown. Preparation of the library involved the immunoSEQ multiplex PCR assay. TCRdb took this table from immuneACCESS and kept in-frame rearrangements with V and J called. Such tables lack part of the clones; where checked against another copy, unresolved V genes explain under half of the gap, and the rest is unexplained. Present in this sample are under 95,000 clones, around 80% of which were seen just once. Around 0.8% of the sample is in the top ten clones. Read against the paper, the sample's time point label means: cells obtained before transplantation from donor or recipient. The starting material was unstimulated CD4+ T cells sorted from spleen or lymph node cells, obtained before intestinal transplant. The origin of the receptors is a human donor who received an intestinal transplant.

V gene TRBV18 combines with J gene TRBJ2-7; weak D call: TRBD2 (6 bases). The CDR3 runs to 14 residues. The V end was cut by 11 bases, the J end by 5 bases, with 22 bases between. Germline lookup yields CDR1 KGHSH and CDR2 LQKENI. This CDR3 reads CAAGGELGRNEQYF. The CDR3 nucleotides are TGTGCCGCTGGAGGGGAGTTGGGTAGGAACGAGCAGTACTTC.

The chain employs TRBV6-5 and TRBJ2-7; 8 nucleotides line up with TRBD2. V shed 7 bases and J 3 bases; nucleotides not matched to a gene: 11. Germline V lookup: CDR1 MNHEY, CDR2 SVGAGI. The CDR3 covers 15 residues. The CDR3 spells CASTDPERGLYEQYF. CDR3 sequence (DNA): TGTGCCAGCACCGACCCCGAGCGGGGGCTCTACGAGCAGTACTTC.

Concerning this clone: Other DNA sequences from this sample encode an identical CDR3 as well. CDR3 DNA sequence: TGCGCCAGCAGCTTGGATCCAGATCAGCCCCAGCATTTT. Encoded protein: CASSLDPDQPQHF. This chain joins TRBV5-1 and TRBJ1-5; no firm D call. In germline, CDR1 is SGHRS, CDR2 YFSETQ. Trimming pared 0 bases from V and 5 bases from J, leaving 6 bases between. The CDR3 loop spans 13 amino acids.

The CDR3 DNA sequence: TGTGCCAGCTCACTCCTGTCGGACAGGGGGGGGTCACCCCTCCACTTT. This gives the protein CASSLLSDRGGSPLHF. The rearrangement links TRBV18 to TRBJ1-6; TRBD1 agrees at 10 bases. CDR1 KGHSH and CDR2 LQKENI come from the germline V gene. V was pared by 4 bases and J by 10 bases, with 10 bases of the junction left unmatched. CDR3 length: 16 residues.

This chain uses TRBV18 with TRBJ1-1; 8 bases align to TRBD1. With V trimmed by 4 bases and J by 3 bases, 7 bases remained unmatched. The germline V gene encodes CDR1 KGHSH and CDR2 LQKENI. The CDR3 spans 15 residues. CDR3 sequence (DNA): TGTGCCAGCTCACTGAACAGGGGGTTTGACACTGAAGCTTTCTTT. Translation gives CASSLNRGFDTEAFF.

This chain links TRBV5-1 with TRBJ2-3, with a weak D call TRBD2 (6 bases). This CDR3 comprises 13 residues. The germline V gene encodes CDR1 SGHRS and CDR2 YFSETQ. V was clipped by 0 bases and J by 5 bases, with 7 bases between them. DNA of the CDR3: TGCGCCAGCAGCTTGGCGGGGGTAGATACGCAGTATTTT. It encodes CASSLAGVDTQYF.

This chain links TRBV6-4 with TRBJ2-3; 9 bases line up with TRBD2. Per the germline V gene, CDR1 is MRHNA and CDR2 is SNTAGT. Trimming at V came to 0 bases and at J to 1 base, leaving 8 bases not matched to a gene. The CDR3 sequence is 18 residues long. CDR3 residues: CASSDSGAGGPGTDTQYF. The CDR3 coding sequence is TGTGCCAGCAGTGACTCGGGGGCGGGAGGGCCCGGCACAGATACGCAGTATTTT.

This clone came up a few times. CDR3 DNA: TGTGCCAGCGGGGACAGGAACACCATATATTTT. This codes for CASGDRNTIYF. The chain links TRBV28 to TRBJ1-3; 8 bases agree with TRBD1. This CDR3 is built from 11 residues. Germline V gene data show CDR1 as MDHEN and CDR2 as SYDVKM. The trim removed 8 bases at V and 7 bases at J, leaving 1 base unmatched.

The V gene is TRBV4-1, the J gene TRBJ1-1, with D maybe TRBD1 (5 bases). Germline lookup yields CDR1 MGHRA and CDR2 YSYEKL. This CDR3 contains 16 residues. The germline V and J ends were trimmed by 1 base and 4 bases, with 16 bases remaining between them. CDR3 DNA sequence: TGCGCCAGCAGCCAAGGGGGGGGGTACTCACTCACTGAAGCTTTCTTT. Translation: CASSQGGGYSLTEAFF.